Listed here are 10 T cell receptor beta chains from one sample, sequenced in a study of long-term antiretroviral therapy in people with HIV. Researchers ran immunoSEQ v3.0 at survey level. Data came from immunoSEQ multiplex PCR; TCRdb stores just in-frame clones and leaves some out. The sample holds approximately 35,000 clones, 97% seen once. The sequencing here drew on unsorted PBMCs, taken 6.9 years after starting antiretroviral therapy. The source of these receptors is a man younger than 40 with HIV.

J is TRBJ2-1 and V is TRBV29-1, with 7 nucleotides matching TRBD2. The V gene end was trimmed by 2 bases and the J gene end by 2 bases; junction bases not matched to a gene: 9. CDR1 and CDR2 from the germline V gene are SQVTM and ANQGSEA. CDR3 length: 16 residues. The CDR3 DNA is TGCAGCGTTGAATCCTGGGCGGGAGTGGCCTACAATGAGCAGTTCTTC. Translating gives CSVESWAGVAYNEQFF.

This chain joins TRBV2 and TRBJ2-2; D perhaps matches TRBD2 (5 bases). The CDR3 spans 14 residues. Germline-derived CDR1 and CDR2 are SNHLY and FYNNEI. V dropped 4 bases and J dropped 1 base, with 7 bases sitting between them. The CDR3 is CASSVGRNTGELFF. DNA of the CDR3: TGTGCCAGCAGTGTGGGGAGGAACACCGGGGAGCTGTTTTTT.

The rearrangement uses TRBV7-2 and TRBJ2-7; no clear D. The V gene lost 0 bases and the J gene lost 2 bases, with 8 bases spanning the gap. Germline assignment: CDR1 SGHTA and CDR2 FQGNSA. This CDR3 spans 14 amino acids. The CDR3 region is CASSLAGNPYEQYF. The CDR3, as DNA: TGTGCCAGCAGCTTAGCGGGGAATCCCTACGAGCAGTACTTC.

CDR3 DNA: TGTGCCAGCAGCCGTGGGGGCCAGCCCGGCTCCTACGAGCAGTACTTC. It encodes CASSRGGQPGSYEQYF. The chain links TRBV6-6 to TRBJ2-7; possible D gene TRBD1, 6 bases. V was clipped by 6 bases and J by 0 bases, with 18 bases between them. Germline V gene sequence: CDR1 MNHNY, CDR2 SVGAGI (reference sequence). CDR3 length: 16 amino acids.

This chain links TRBV7-2 with TRBJ1-3; 7 nucleotides match TRBD1. This CDR3 has 15 amino acids. The V gene end was trimmed by 5 bases and the J gene end by 2 bases; junction bases not matched to a gene: 6. Per germline, CDR1 SGHTA and CDR2 FQGNSA. CDR3 DNA sequence: TGTGCCAGCAGCCCGGAGACAGGGACTGGAAACACCATATATTTT. Amino acid sequence: CASSPETGTGNTIYF.

The genes are TRBV16 and TRBJ1-6, with D unclear. This CDR3 is built from 15 residues. V lost 3 bases to trimming and J lost 0 bases, with 6 bases between them. Germline V lookup: CDR1 KGHSY, CDR2 FQNENV. This chain's CDR3 is CASSQASSYNSPLHF. The CDR3 DNA reads TGTGCCAGCAGCCAGGCGAGCTCCTATAATTCACCCCTCCACTTT.

The genes are TRBV2 and TRBJ2-1, with D tentatively TRBD1 or TRBD2 (5 bases each). V was trimmed by 4 bases and J by 9 bases, leaving 10 bases between them. Looked up from germline, CDR1 is SNHLY and CDR2 is FYNNEI. The CDR3 runs 12 residues. The CDR3 loop is CASSGLGREQFF. The CDR3, as DNA: TGTGCCAGCAGTGGTCTGGGACGTGAGCAGTTCTTC.

The rearrangement links TRBV2 to TRBJ2-2; the D gene is possibly TRBD2 (6 bases). Germline V gene data show CDR1 as SNHLY and CDR2 as FYNNEI. Trimming pared 11 bases from V and 3 bases from J, leaving 10 bases between. The CDR3 loop spans 12 amino acids. As DNA, the CDR3 is TGTGCCCGCAAGCGGGACACCGGGGAGCTGTTTTTT. Translating gives CARKRDTGELFF.

About this clone: The junction shows a germline mismatch at one end, possibly a read error. V gene TRBV14 combines with J gene TRBJ2-7, with D tentatively TRBD1 (5 bases). CDR1 and CDR2 (germline): SGHDN, FVKESK. There are 10 residues in the CDR3. The CDR3 DNA is TGTGCCAGCAGCCTCACCAAAGGGGTTTTC. Translation gives CASSLTKGVF. The full variable domain, completed using reference TRBV14 and TRBJ2-7, is EAGVTQFPSHSVIEKGQTVTLRCDPISGHDNLYWYRRVMGKEIKFLLHFVKESKQDESGMPNNRFLAERTGGTYSTLKVQPAELEDSGVYFCASSLTKGVFGPGTRLTVT.

This sequence joins TRBV7-9 and TRBJ1-5; possibly TRBD1 for D (5 bases). V was clipped by 8 bases and J by 7 bases, with 18 bases between them. Per germline, CDR1 SEHNR and CDR2 FQNEAQ (reference sequence). The CDR3 spans 14 residues. Here the CDR3 DNA reads TGTGCCAGCGGCCACACAGGCCTTGGGCAGCCCCAGCATTTT. It codes for CASGHTGLGQPQHF.